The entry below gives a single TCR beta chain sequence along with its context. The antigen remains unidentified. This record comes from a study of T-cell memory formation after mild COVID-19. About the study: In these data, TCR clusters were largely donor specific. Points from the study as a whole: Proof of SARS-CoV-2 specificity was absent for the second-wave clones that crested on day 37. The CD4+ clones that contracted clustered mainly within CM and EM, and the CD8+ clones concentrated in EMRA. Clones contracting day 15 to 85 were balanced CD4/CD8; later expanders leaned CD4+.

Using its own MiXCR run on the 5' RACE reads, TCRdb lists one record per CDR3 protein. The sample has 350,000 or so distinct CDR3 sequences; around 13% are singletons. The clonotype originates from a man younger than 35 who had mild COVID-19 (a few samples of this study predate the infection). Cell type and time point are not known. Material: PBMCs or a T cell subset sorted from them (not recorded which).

CDR3 DNA: TGTGCCAGCGGGGGACAGGGGTTTGAAAAACTGTTTTTT. It codes for CASGGQGFEKLFF. V gene TRBV2 combines with J gene TRBJ1-4, with 10 positions matching TRBD1. This CDR3 region has 13 residues. Germline-derived CDR1 and CDR2 are SNHLY and FYNNEI. The V segment lost 8 bases and the J segment 7 bases; nucleotides outside the gene matches: 4.